Presented here are 30 T cell receptor beta chains from one specimen sequenced in a study of cytomegalovirus exposure and HLA in healthy donors. It was with 60 Vbeta and 13 Jbeta primers that the PCR ran. The assay was immunoSEQ multiplex PCR, and TCRdb's table has in-frame clones only and misses some. This table has about 180,000 clones, 65% to 85% appearing once. The sample taken for sequencing was PBMCs. The receptors stem from a girl aged 10-17 years in good health and CMV-seropositive.

As regards this clone: Other DNA sequences in this sample translate to the same CDR3. The chain joins TRBV4-1 to TRBJ1-5; 7 positions agree with TRBD1. V gave up 2 bases and J gave up 2 bases; unmatched junction bases: 3. This CDR3 has 15 amino acids. Per the germline V gene, CDR1 is MGHRA and CDR2 is YSYEKL. The CDR3 nucleotides read TGCGCCAGCAGCCAATGGACAGGCGGCAATCAGCCCCAGCATTTT. This encodes CASSQWTGGNQPQHF.

This clone has a single count. The chain employs TRBV18 and TRBJ1-2; D not resolved. Trimming removed 0 bases from V and 4 bases from J, with 9 bases in between. This CDR3 is 14 amino acids long. CDR1 is KGHSH and CDR2 is LQKENI in the germline V gene. CDR3 coding DNA: TGTGCCAGCTCACCACCCGGTTTTTCCTATGGCTACACCTTC. It translates to CASSPPGFSYGYTF.

The chain recombines TRBV6-4 with TRBJ1-2; TRBD1 matches at 8 bases. The CDR3 length is 16 residues. V lost 5 bases and J lost 2; bases outside the gene matches: 10. CDR1 and CDR2 (germline): MRHNA, SNTAGT. CDR3 loop: CASSLGRDRSNYGYTF. The CDR3 DNA reads TGTGCCAGCAGTCTAGGCAGGGACAGGTCCAACTATGGCTACACCTTC.

This clone was observed once. The genes are TRBV6-5 and TRBJ2-4, with no clear D. The length of the CDR3 is 12 residues. Germline-derived CDR1 and CDR2 are MNHEY and SVGAGI. Trimming cost V 8 bases and J 9 bases, with 14 bases left between them. The CDR3 DNA reads as TGTGCCAGCGTTGATAGAACGAGCATTCAGTACTTC. It encodes CASVDRTSIQYF.

This clone occurred a few times. V gene TRBV7-2 combines with J gene TRBJ1-1; tentative D call: TRBD1 (6 bases). The CDR3 consists of 14 residues. The V gene's germline CDR1 is SGHTA and CDR2 FQGNSA. V lost 3 bases and J 3 bases, leaving 11 bases between the germline ends. Here the CDR3 reads CASSFDRTYTEAFF. As DNA, the CDR3 is TGTGCCAGCAGCTTCGACAGGACATACACTGAAGCTTTCTTT.

CDR3 DNA: TGCGCCAGCAGCCACGGGGGAGGAGTGACCGGGGAGCTGTTTTTT. It is translated as CASSHGGGVTGELFF. The V and J genes are TRBV4-1 and TRBJ2-2; D perhaps matches TRBD2 (6 bases). The V and J ends lost 3 bases and 5 bases respectively, with 13 bases between them. CDR1 MGHRA and CDR2 YSYEKL come from the germline V gene. This CDR3 comprises 15 residues.

The rearrangement links TRBV5-1 to TRBJ1-1; the match to TRBD1 covers 9 bases. CDR3 size: 13 residues. J was trimmed by 3 bases and V by 6 bases; bases with no gene match: 3. The germline CDR1 and CDR2 sequences are SGHRS and YFSETQ. CDR3 in amino acids: CASIRQGDTEAFF. The CDR3 nucleotides are TGCGCCAGCATCAGACAGGGGGACACTGAAGCTTTCTTT. The variable domain in full, with the rest retrieved from reference TRBV5-1 and TRBJ1-1, is KAGVTQTPRYLIKTRGQQVTLSCSPISGHRSVSWYQQTPGQGLQFLFEYFSETQRNKGNFPGRFSGRQFSNSRSEMNVSTLELGDSALYLCASIRQGDTEAFFGQGTRLTVV.

The gene calls are TRBV7-9 and TRBJ2-3; D gene ambiguous. V lost 5 bases and J 0 bases, leaving 18 bases between the germline ends. Germline V lookup: CDR1 SEHNR, CDR2 FQNEAQ (reference sequence). This CDR3 region has 17 residues. The chain's CDR3 is CASSRSGIGVSTDTQYF. The CDR3 bases are TGTGCCAGCAGCCGATCCGGCATAGGAGTAAGCACAGATACGCAGTATTTT.

The table lists this clone with a count of one. The chain has TRBV18 and TRBJ2-7, with TRBD2 matching over 10 bases. J was trimmed by 6 bases and V by 0 bases; bases with no gene match: 5. The CDR3 totals 15 residues. Germline CDR1 reads KGHSH; CDR2 reads LQKENI. As DNA, the CDR3 is TGTGCCAGCTCACCACCGTCTAGCGGGAGAGTCGAGCAGTACTTC. Translation gives CASSPPSSGRVEQYF.

This clone was seen once. The gene calls are TRBV6-1 and TRBJ1-2, with 8 positions matching TRBD1. The CDR3 is made up of 12 amino acids. Trimming removed 11 bases from V and 4 bases from J; junction bases left unmatched: 6. Germline CDR1 MNHNS, CDR2 SASEGT. The CDR3 spells CAGGDRRYGYTF. CDR3 coding DNA: TGTGCCGGGGGGGACAGGCGCTATGGCTACACCTTC.

The chain has TRBV7-9 and TRBJ1-1; no definite D call. Looked up from germline, CDR1 is SEHNR and CDR2 is FQNEAQ (reference sequence). The CDR3 totals 15 residues. V lost 1 base, J lost 1 base, and 10 bases lay in between. CDR3 DNA: TGTGCCAGCAGCTTAGAAGCGGGAGGGAACACTGAAGCTTTCTTT. Translation gives CASSLEAGGNTEAFF.

CDR3: CAWSVDISNQPQHF. The CDR3 DNA reads TGTGCCTGGAGTGTAGACATTAGCAATCAGCCCCAGCATTTT. This chain connects TRBV30 to TRBJ1-5; D remains ambiguous. The V gene lost 0 bases and the J gene lost 0 bases, with 6 bases spanning the gap. Germline V lookup: CDR1 GTSNPN, CDR2 SVGIG (reference sequence). CDR3 size: 14 residues.

This chain's CDR3 is CASSTIQGAGQPQHF. CDR3 DNA sequence: TGTGCCAGCAGTACCATACAGGGGGCGGGTCAGCCCCAGCATTTT. The chain links TRBV27 to TRBJ1-5; the match to TRBD1 covers 9 bases. The length of the CDR3 is 15 residues. Germline CDR1 and CDR2: MNHEY and SMNVEV (reference sequence). After removal of 5 bases from V and 6 bases from J, the junction contained 8 bases not matched to a gene.

This clone appeared a single time. V gene TRBV14 combines with J gene TRBJ1-1, with D tentatively TRBD1 (5 bases). CDR1 is SGHDN and CDR2 is FVKESK in the germline V gene. Trimming left V 3 bases short and J 10 bases short, with 18 bases between. The CDR3 is made up of 14 amino acids. The CDR3 spells CASSQGLPLNGAFF. CDR3 DNA: TGTGCCAGCAGCCAGGGGCTTCCGCTGAATGGAGCTTTCTTT.

This chain uses TRBV2 with TRBJ1-4; D might be TRBD1 (5 bases). The germline V gene encodes CDR1 SNHLY and CDR2 FYNNEI. Trimming cost V 4 bases and J 7 bases, with 22 bases left between them. The CDR3 contains 17 residues. The CDR3 region is CASSGSLGVGRPEKLFF. The CDR3 DNA reads TGTGCCAGCAGTGGGAGCCTTGGTGTGGGGCGCCCTGAAAAACTGTTTTTT.

The chain has TRBV19 and TRBJ2-7; D is undetermined. Germline CDR1 reads LNHDA; CDR2 reads SQIVND (reference sequence). V was pared by 0 bases and J by 2 bases, with 14 bases between. The CDR3 spans 16 residues. The CDR3 DNA reads TGTGCCAGTAGTATAGATGGGTCCCCAGGCCCCTACGAGCAGTACTTC. The encoded protein is CASSIDGSPGPYEQYF.

This chain uses TRBV6-6 with TRBJ1-2, with 9 bases matching TRBD1. Trimming took 6 bases from V and 4 from J; bases not matched to a gene: 9. The germline V gene has CDR1 MNHNY and CDR2 SVGAGI (reference sequence). The CDR3 is made up of 15 amino acids. CDR3 in DNA: TGTGCCAGCAGACCCCCGGGACAGGGTACCTATGGCTACACCTTC. Its protein is CASRPPGQGTYGYTF.

V and J are TRBV5-4 and TRBJ1-3, with D unresolved. V lost 4 bases, J lost 1 base, and 6 bases lay in between. Germline V gives CDR1 SGHNT, CDR2 YYREEE (reference sequence). This CDR3 has 13 amino acids. The CDR3 DNA reads TGTGCCAGCAGCCCGCGTTCTGGAAACACCATATATTTT. Translated, it gives CASSPRSGNTIYF.

This rearrangement joins TRBV6-5 to TRBJ1-1; D is perhaps TRBD1 (5 bases). Germline values: CDR1 MNHEY, CDR2 SVGAGI. There are 13 residues in the CDR3. The germline V and J ends were trimmed by 4 bases and 5 bases, with 11 bases remaining between them. As DNA, the CDR3 is TGTGCCAGCAGTTTAGGCGGGGCTACTGAAGCTTTCTTT. Translation: CASSLGGATEAFF.

J is TRBJ1-3 and V is TRBV4-1, with D tentatively TRBD1 (6 bases). CDR1 is MGHRA and CDR2 is YSYEKL in the germline V gene. Deletions cut 0 bases from V and 0 bases from J, with 9 bases between. This CDR3 contains 16 residues. The CDR3 spells CASSQDDRHSGNTIYF. The CDR3 DNA is TGCGCCAGCAGCCAAGATGACAGGCACTCTGGAAACACCATATATTTT.

This clone was counted once. This chain connects TRBV6-5 to TRBJ2-6; D remains ambiguous. Germline loops: CDR1 MNHEY, CDR2 SVGAGI. The CDR3 runs to 16 residues. V was cut by 2 bases and J by 0 bases, with 8 bases left in between. This CDR3 reads CASSYVQLSGANVLTF. CDR3 DNA sequence: TGTGCCAGCAGTTACGTGCAACTCTCTGGGGCCAACGTCCTGACTTTC.

The chain links TRBV30 to TRBJ2-7, with D unclear. CDR3 length: 14 residues. V shed 1 base and J shed 3 bases, with 13 bases lying between them. Per the germline V gene, CDR1 is GTSNPN and CDR2 is SVGIG (reference sequence). CDR3 nucleotides: TGTGCCTGGAGTGGAGACTCAACGGGCTACGAGCAGTACTTC. This encodes CAWSGDSTGYEQYF.

V is TRBV29-1 and J is TRBJ2-7, with TRBD2 matching 9 bases. The CDR3 runs to 13 residues. The V gene's germline CDR1 is SQVTM and CDR2 ANQGSEA. With V trimmed by 1 base and J by 7 bases, 5 bases remained unmatched. The CDR3 reads CSVEVGTSREQYF. The CDR3 coding sequence is TGCAGCGTTGAAGTAGGGACTAGCCGGGAGCAGTACTTC.

The chain uses TRBV10-3 and TRBJ2-1; 10 nucleotides agree with TRBD2. With 6 bases clipped from V and 7 bases from J, the junction kept 9 bases outside the gene matches. The CDR3 totals 15 residues. CDR1 is ENHRY and CDR2 is SYGVKD in the germline V gene. CDR3 sequence: CAISLAGESRNEQFF. CDR3 bases: TGTGCCATCAGCCTAGCGGGAGAGTCCCGTAATGAGCAGTTCTTC.

The rearrangement links TRBV9 to TRBJ1-2; tentatively, D is TRBD1 (6 bases). Germline CDR1 is SGDLS and CDR2 is YYNGEE. The CDR3 contains 16 residues. V lost 2 bases, J lost 0 bases, and 14 bases lay in between. CDR3 protein: CASSVGGPEANYGYTF. DNA of the CDR3: TGTGCCAGCAGCGTGGGGGGGCCAGAAGCTAACTATGGCTACACCTTC. The complete variable domain, with remaining parts taken from reference TRBV9 and TRBJ1-2, reads DSGVTQTPKHLITATGQRVTLRCSPRSGDLSVYWYQQSLDQGLQFLIQYYNGEERAKGNILERFSAQQFPDLHSELNLSSLELGDSALYFCASSVGGPEANYGYTFGSGTRLTVV.

The V and J genes are TRBV27 and TRBJ2-7; 10 bases are shared with TRBD2. V lost 0 bases, J lost 1 base, and 6 bases stayed unmatched. Germline V lookup: CDR1 MNHEY, CDR2 SMNVEV (reference sequence). This CDR3 is built from 17 residues. CDR3 bases: TGTGCCAGCAGTTTATCAGGGGCTAGCGGGAGTTCCTACGAGCAGTACTTC. Its protein product is CASSLSGASGSSYEQYF.

V gene TRBV19 combines with J gene TRBJ2-7, with 7 bases lining up with TRBD2. CDR3 length: 15 residues. Trimming took 5 bases from V and 3 from J; bases not matched to a gene: 10. The germline gives CDR1 LNHDA, CDR2 SQIVND (reference sequence). The CDR3 nucleotides are TGTGCCAGTAGTCCAAGTAGCGGGCTTAACTACGAGCAGTACTTC. Translating it yields CASSPSSGLNYEQYF.

V usage is TRBV18 and J usage is TRBJ1-1, with D unresolved. V gave up 6 bases and J gave up 3 bases, with 11 bases separating them. From germline, CDR1 is KGHSH and CDR2 LQKENI. The CDR3 is 13 residues long. CDR3 DNA: TGTGCCAGCTCCACGCTAGAGGACACTGAAGCTTTCTTT. It encodes CASSTLEDTEAFF. The full variable domain, in which reference TRBV18 and TRBJ1-1 provide the parts outside the CDR3, is NAGVMQNPRHLVRRRGQEARLRCSPMKGHSHVYWYRQLPEEGLKFMVYLQKENIIDESGMPKERFSAEFPKEGPSILRIQQVVRGDSAAYFCASSTLEDTEAFFGQGTRLTVV.

The chain links TRBV30 to TRBJ2-1; D remains ambiguous. Trimming took 0 bases from V and 0 from J, leaving 6 bases between them. Germline CDR1 reads GTSNPN; CDR2 reads SVGIG (reference sequence). The CDR3 is made up of 14 amino acids. This CDR3 reads CAWSVPSSYNEQFF. Here the CDR3 DNA reads TGTGCCTGGAGTGTCCCGAGCTCCTACAATGAGCAGTTCTTC.

This clone was detected only a few times. The chain links TRBV7-2 to TRBJ1-4, with 10 positions matching TRBD1. CDR1 is SGHTA, CDR2 FQGNSA, per germline. The CDR3 is 14 amino acids. The ends lost 3 bases at V and 6 bases at J; junction bases unmatched: 1. The chain's CDR3 is CASSFGTGDEKLFF. The CDR3 DNA sequence: TGTGCCAGCAGCTTCGGGACAGGGGATGAAAAACTGTTTTTT.